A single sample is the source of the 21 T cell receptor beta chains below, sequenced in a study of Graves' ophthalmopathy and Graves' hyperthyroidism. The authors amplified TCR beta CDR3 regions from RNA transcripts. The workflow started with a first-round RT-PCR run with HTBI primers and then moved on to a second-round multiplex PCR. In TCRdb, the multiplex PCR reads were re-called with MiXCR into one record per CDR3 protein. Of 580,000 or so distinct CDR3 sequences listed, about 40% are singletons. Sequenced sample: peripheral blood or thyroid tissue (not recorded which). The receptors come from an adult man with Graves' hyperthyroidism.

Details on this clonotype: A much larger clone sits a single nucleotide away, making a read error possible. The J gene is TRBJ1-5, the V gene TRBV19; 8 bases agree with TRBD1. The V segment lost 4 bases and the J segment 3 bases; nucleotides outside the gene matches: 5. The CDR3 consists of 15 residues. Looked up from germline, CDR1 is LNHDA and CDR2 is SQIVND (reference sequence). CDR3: CASSSRDRINQPQHF. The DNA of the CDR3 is TGTGCCAGTAGTAGCCGGGACAGGATCAATCAGCCCCAGCATTTT.

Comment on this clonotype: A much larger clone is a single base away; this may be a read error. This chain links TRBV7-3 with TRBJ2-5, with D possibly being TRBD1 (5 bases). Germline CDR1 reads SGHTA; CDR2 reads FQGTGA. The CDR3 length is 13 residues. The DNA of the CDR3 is TGTGCCAGCAGTCTACATGGACAAGGGACCCAGTACTTC. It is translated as CASSLHGQGTQYF.

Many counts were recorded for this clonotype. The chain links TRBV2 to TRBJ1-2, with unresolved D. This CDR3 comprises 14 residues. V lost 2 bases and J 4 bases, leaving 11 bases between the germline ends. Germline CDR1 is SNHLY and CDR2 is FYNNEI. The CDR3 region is CASSESGTFYGYTF. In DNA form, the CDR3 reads TGTGCCAGCAGTGAATCTGGCACTTTCTATGGCTACACCTTC.

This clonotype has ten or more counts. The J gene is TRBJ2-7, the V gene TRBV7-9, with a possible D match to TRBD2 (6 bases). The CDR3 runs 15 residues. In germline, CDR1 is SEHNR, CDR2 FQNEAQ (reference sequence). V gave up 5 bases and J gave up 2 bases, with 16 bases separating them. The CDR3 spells CASSGGKRRTYEQYF. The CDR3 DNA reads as TGTGCCAGCAGCGGGGGGAAACGGAGAACCTACGAGCAGTACTTC.

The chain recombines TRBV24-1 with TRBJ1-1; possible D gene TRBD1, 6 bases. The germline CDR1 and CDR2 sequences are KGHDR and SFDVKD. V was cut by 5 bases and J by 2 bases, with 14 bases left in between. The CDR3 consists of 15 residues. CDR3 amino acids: CATSAPGQLNTEAFF. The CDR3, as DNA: TGTGCCACCAGTGCTCCGGGACAACTAAACACTGAAGCTTTCTTT.

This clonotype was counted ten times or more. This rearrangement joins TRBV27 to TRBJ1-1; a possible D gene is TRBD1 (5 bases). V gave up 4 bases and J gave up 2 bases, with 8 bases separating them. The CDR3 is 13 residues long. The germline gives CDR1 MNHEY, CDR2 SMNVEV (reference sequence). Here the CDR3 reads CASSWRGNTEAFF. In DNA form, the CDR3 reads TGTGCCAGCAGTTGGAGGGGTAACACTGAAGCTTTCTTT.

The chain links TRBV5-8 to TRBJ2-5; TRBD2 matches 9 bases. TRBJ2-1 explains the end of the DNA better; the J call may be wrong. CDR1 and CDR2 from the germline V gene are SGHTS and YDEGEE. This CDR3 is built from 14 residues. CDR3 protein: CASSLGGRAIDQFF. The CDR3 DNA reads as TGTGCCAGCAGCTTAGGCGGGAGGGCCATTGATCAGTTCTTC.

CDR3 DNA sequence: TGTGCCAGTAAGAGGGACAGGGACAGAAACTACGAGCAGTACTTC. It is translated as CASKRDRDRNYEQYF. The genes are TRBV19 and TRBJ2-5; 9 bases line up with TRBD1. The J call may not be correct, given that the DNA end is closer to TRBJ2-7. The CDR3 is made up of 15 amino acids. The V gene's germline CDR1 is LNHDA and CDR2 SQIVND (reference sequence).

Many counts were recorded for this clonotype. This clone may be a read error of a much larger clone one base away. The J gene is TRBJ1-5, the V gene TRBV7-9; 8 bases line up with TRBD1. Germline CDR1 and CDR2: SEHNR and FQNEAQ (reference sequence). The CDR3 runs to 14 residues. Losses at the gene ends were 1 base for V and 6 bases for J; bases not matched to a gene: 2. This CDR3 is CASSLGTGTQPQHF. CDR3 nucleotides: TGTGCCAGCAGCTTAGGGACAGGGACTCAGCCCCAGCATTTT.

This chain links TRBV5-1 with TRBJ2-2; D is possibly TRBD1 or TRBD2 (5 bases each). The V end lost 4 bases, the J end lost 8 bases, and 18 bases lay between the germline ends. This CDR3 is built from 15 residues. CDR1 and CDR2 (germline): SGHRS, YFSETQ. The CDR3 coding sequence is TGCGCCAGCAGCGTTGGGACGGCAAAGTCTGGGGAGCTGTTTTTT. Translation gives CASSVGTAKSGELFF.

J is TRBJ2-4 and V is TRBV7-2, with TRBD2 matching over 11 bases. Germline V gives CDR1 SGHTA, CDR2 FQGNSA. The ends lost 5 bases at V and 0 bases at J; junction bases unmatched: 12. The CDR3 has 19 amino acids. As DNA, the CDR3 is TGTGCCAGCAGCGGTTTACTAGCGGGAGCGGGATTAGCCAAAAACATTCAGTACTTC. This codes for CASSGLLAGAGLAKNIQYF.

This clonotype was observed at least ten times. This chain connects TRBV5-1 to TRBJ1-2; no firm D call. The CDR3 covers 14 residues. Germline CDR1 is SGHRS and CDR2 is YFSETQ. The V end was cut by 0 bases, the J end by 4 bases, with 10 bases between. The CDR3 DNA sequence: TGCGCCAGCAGCTTGGAGGGAGAAAGCTATGGCTACACCTTC. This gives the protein CASSLEGESYGYTF.

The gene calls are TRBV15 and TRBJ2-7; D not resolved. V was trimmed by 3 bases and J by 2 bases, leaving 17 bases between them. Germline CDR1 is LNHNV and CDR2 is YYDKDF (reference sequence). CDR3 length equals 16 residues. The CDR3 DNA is TGTGCCACCAGCAGCTTGGTTTCATCAACTCCCTACGAGCAGTACTTC. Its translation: CATSSLVSSTPYEQYF.

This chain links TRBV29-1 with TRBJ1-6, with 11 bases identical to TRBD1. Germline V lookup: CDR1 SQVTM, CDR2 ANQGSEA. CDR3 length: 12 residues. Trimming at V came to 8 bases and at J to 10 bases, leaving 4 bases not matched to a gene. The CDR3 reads CSFRDRGSPLHF. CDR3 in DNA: TGCAGCTTCCGGGACAGGGGGTCACCCCTCCACTTT.

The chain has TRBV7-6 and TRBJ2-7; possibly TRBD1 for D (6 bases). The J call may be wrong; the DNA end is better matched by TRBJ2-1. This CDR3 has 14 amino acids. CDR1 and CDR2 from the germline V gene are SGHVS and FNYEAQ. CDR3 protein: CASSSRPDSDEQFF. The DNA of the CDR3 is TGTGCCAGCAGCTCGAGGCCGGACAGCGATGAGCAGTTCTTC.

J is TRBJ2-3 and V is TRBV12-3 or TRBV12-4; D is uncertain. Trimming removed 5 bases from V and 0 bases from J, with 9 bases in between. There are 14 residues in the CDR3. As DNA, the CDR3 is TGTGCCAGCAGTCTGACCGCGAGCACAGATACGCAGTATTTT. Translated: CASSLTASTDTQYF.

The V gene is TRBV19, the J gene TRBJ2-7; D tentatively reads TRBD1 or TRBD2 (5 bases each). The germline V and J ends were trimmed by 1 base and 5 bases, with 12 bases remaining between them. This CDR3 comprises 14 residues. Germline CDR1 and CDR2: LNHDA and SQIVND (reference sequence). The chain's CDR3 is CASSIGGAPNEQYF. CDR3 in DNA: TGTGCCAGTAGTATAGGAGGGGCCCCTAACGAGCAGTACTTC.

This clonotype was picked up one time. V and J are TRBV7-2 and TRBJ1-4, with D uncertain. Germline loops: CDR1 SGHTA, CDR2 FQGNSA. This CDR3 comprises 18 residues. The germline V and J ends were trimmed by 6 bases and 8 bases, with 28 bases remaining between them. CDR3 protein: CASSYRGRLAGGNEKLFF. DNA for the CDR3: TGTGCCAGCAGTTATCGCGGGAGGCTAGCGGGAGGTAACGAAAAACTGTTTTTT. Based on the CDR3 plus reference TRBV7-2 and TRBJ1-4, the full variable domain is GAGVSQSPSNKVTEKGKDVELRCDPISGHTALYWYRQSLGQGLEFLIYFQGNSAPDKSGLPSDRFSAERTGGSVSTLTIQRTQQEDSAVYLCASSYRGRLAGGNEKLFFGSGTQLSVL.

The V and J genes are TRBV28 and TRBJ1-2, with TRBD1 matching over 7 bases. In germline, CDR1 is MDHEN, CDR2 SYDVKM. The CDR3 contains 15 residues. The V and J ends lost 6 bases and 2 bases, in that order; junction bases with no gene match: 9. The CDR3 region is CASSWGQGVNYGYTF. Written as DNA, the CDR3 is TGTGCCAGCAGCTGGGGGCAGGGGGTGAACTATGGCTACACCTTC.

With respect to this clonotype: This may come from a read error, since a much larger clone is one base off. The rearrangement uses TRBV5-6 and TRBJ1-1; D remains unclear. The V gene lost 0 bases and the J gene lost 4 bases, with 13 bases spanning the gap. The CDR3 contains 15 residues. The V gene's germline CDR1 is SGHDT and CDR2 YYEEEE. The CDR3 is CASSLVPGGVTEAFF. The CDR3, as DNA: TGTGCCAGCAGCTTGGTTCCGGGTGGGGTCACTGAAGCTTTCTTT.

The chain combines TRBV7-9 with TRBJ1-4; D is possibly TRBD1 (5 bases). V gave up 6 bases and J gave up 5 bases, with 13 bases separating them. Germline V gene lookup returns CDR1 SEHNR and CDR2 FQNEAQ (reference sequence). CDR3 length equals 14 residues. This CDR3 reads CASRKLGVNEKLFF. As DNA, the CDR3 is TGTGCCAGCAGGAAACTAGGGGTCAATGAAAAACTGTTTTTT.